This passage covers 21 T cell receptor beta chains from one sample sequenced in a study of identifying expanded T cells in peripheral blood. Produced via immunoSEQ multiplex PCR; TCRdb's table is partial and in-frame only. The repertoire holds 85,000 to 95,000 clones, with more than 70% as singletons. Sequencing was done on a sample of blood. These receptor sequences come from a person aged 18 to 70 in good health.

The chain is built from TRBV19 and TRBJ2-3; 7 nucleotides match TRBD2. Trimming removed 2 bases from V and 4 bases from J; junction bases left unmatched: 9. CDR3 size: 16 residues. CDR1 is LNHDA and CDR2 is SQIVND in the germline V gene (reference sequence). The CDR3 reads CASSILGVAGADTQYF. The CDR3 nucleotides are TGTGCCAGTAGTATACTCGGGGTAGCGGGCGCAGATACGCAGTATTTT.

This rearrangement joins TRBV6-5 to TRBJ2-7; unclear D gene. Germline values: CDR1 MNHEY, CDR2 SVGAGI. Deletions cut 3 bases from V and 2 bases from J, with 8 bases between. CDR3 length: 13 amino acids. DNA of the CDR3: TGTGCCAGCAGTTATGATTATACCTACGAGCAGTACTTC. Its protein product is CASSYDYTYEQYF.

By frequency in the sample, this clone is large. This rearrangement joins TRBV7-3 to TRBJ1-1; 7 bases align to TRBD1. There are 15 residues in the CDR3. The ends lost 4 bases at V and 0 bases at J; junction bases unmatched: 5. CDR1 SGHTA and CDR2 FQGTGA come from the germline V gene. The CDR3: CASSSAGGLNTEAFF. CDR3 DNA sequence: TGTGCCAGCAGCTCGGCAGGGGGATTGAACACTGAAGCTTTCTTT.

V is TRBV6-6 and J is TRBJ2-5; weak D call: TRBD2 (6 bases). CDR3 length: 15 residues. V lost 1 base to trimming and J lost 5 bases, with 14 bases between them. CDR1 is MNHNY and CDR2 is SVGAGI in the germline V gene (reference sequence). The DNA for the CDR3 is TGTGCCAGCAGTTACTTAGCGGAAACAAGCGAGACCCAGTACTTC. Amino acids: CASSYLAETSETQYF.

J is TRBJ1-1 and V is TRBV5-1; possible D gene TRBD1, 5 bases. The V gene lost 4 bases and the J gene lost 0 bases, with 19 bases spanning the gap. This CDR3 contains 17 residues. CDR1 is SGHRS and CDR2 is YFSETQ in the germline V gene. The CDR3 DNA is TGCGCCAGCAGCATGGGGTCGACAGCCCCCATGAACACTGAAGCTTTCTTT. Translating it yields CASSMGSTAPMNTEAFF.

This clone was seen a handful of times. The V gene is TRBV7-9, the J gene TRBJ1-2; tentatively, D is TRBD1 (6 bases). Trimming pared 3 bases from V and 4 bases from J, leaving 9 bases between. The CDR3 has 13 residues. The germline V gene encodes CDR1 SEHNR and CDR2 FQNEAQ (reference sequence). CDR3 sequence reads: CASSFGTSYGYTF. The CDR3 DNA reads TGTGCCAGCAGCTTCGGGACAAGCTATGGCTACACCTTC.

The J gene is TRBJ2-2, the V gene TRBV2; 10 nucleotides match TRBD2. J lost 3 bases, V lost 5 bases, and 6 bases had no gene match. Germline CDR1 and CDR2: SNHLY and FYNNEI. The CDR3 is made up of 16 amino acids. The CDR3 is CASSKLAGAHTGELFF. DNA of the CDR3: TGTGCCAGCAGTAAGCTAGCGGGAGCTCACACCGGGGAGCTGTTTTTT. Drawing the rest from reference TRBV2 and TRBJ2-2, the complete variable domain is EPEVTQTPSHQVTQMGQEVILRCVPISNHLYFYWYRQILGQKVEFLVSFYNNEISEKSEIFDDQFSVERPDGSNFTLKIRSTKLEDSAMYFCASSKLAGAHTGELFFGEGSRLTVL.

The V and J genes are TRBV6-4 and TRBJ2-5; D tentatively fits TRBD1 or TRBD2 (5 bases each). V was trimmed by 5 bases and J by 2 bases, leaving 12 bases between them. The CDR3 is made up of 14 amino acids. Looked up from germline, CDR1 is MRHNA and CDR2 is SNTAGT. CDR3 region: CASSPGRGQETQYF. CDR3 nucleotide sequence: TGTGCCAGCAGTCCGGGACGGGGACAAGAGACCCAGTACTTC.

V gene TRBV27 combines with J gene TRBJ2-1, with D hard to call. The CDR3 runs 11 residues. Trimming shortened V by 1 base and J by 8 bases, and 3 bases separated the two germline ends. The V gene's germline CDR1 is MNHEY and CDR2 SMNVEV (reference sequence). The chain's CDR3 is CASSLFDEQFF. The CDR3 coding sequence is TGTGCCAGCAGTTTATTCGATGAGCAGTTCTTC.

The chain recombines TRBV28 with TRBJ2-3; 8 bases map to TRBD2. Looked up from germline, CDR1 is MDHEN and CDR2 is SYDVKM. The trim removed 6 bases at V and 2 bases at J, leaving 1 base unmatched. This CDR3 is built from 13 residues. CDR3 nucleotide sequence: TGTGCCAGCAGGACTAGCGACACAGATACGCAGTATTTT. Translating it yields CASRTSDTDTQYF.

V and J are TRBV7-2 and TRBJ1-1; 10 nucleotides align to TRBD1. The CDR3 extends over 17 amino acids. J lost 1 base, V lost 5 bases, and 10 bases had no gene match. Germline V lookup: CDR1 SGHTA, CDR2 FQGNSA. Here the CDR3 DNA reads TGTGCCAGCAGCCCCTATCGACAGGGGGCGTGGAACACTGAAGCTTTCTTT. The encoded protein is CASSPYRQGAWNTEAFF.

This clone occurred once. The chain carries TRBV7-2 and TRBJ2-3, with D maybe TRBD2 (5 bases). The germline V and J ends were trimmed by 5 bases and 7 bases, with 7 bases remaining between them. This CDR3 contains 11 residues. Germline CDR1 reads SGHTA; CDR2 reads FQGNSA. The CDR3 coding sequence is TGTGCCAGCAGCCCGGGGTATACGCAGTATTTT. Translation gives CASSPGYTQYF.

This chain links TRBV5-1 with TRBJ2-3; D ambiguous. Trimming pared 0 bases from V and 4 bases from J, leaving 3 bases between. CDR1 is SGHRS and CDR2 is YFSETQ in the germline V gene. The CDR3 has 12 residues. Written as DNA, the CDR3 is TGCGCCAGCAGCTTGGACGCAGATACGCAGTATTTT. Translating it yields CASSLDADTQYF.

The chain employs TRBV5-5 and TRBJ2-5, with D possibly matching TRBD1 (5 bases). CDR1 is SGHKS, CDR2 YYEKEE, per germline (reference sequence). The V and J ends lost 2 bases and 3 bases respectively, with 8 bases between them. The CDR3 has 13 residues. The CDR3 here is CASSLPGKETQYF. In DNA, the CDR3 is TGTGCCAGCAGCTTACCAGGGAAAGAGACCCAGTACTTC.

This sequence joins TRBV9 and TRBJ2-1; 15 bases align to TRBD2. The CDR3 is 18 residues long. Per germline, CDR1 SGDLS and CDR2 YYNGEE. V was pared by 4 bases and J by 7 bases, with 12 bases of the junction left unmatched. CDR3 region: CASSTRDRTSGRGNEQFF. DNA of the CDR3: TGTGCCAGCAGCACTAGAGACAGGACTAGCGGGAGGGGAAATGAGCAGTTCTTC.

The J gene is TRBJ2-7, the V gene TRBV10-2; D is possibly TRBD1 or TRBD2 (5 bases each). The CDR3 extends over 13 amino acids. Germline V gives CDR1 WSHSY, CDR2 SAAADI. V was cut by 8 bases and J by 2 bases, with 13 bases left in between. The CDR3: CASSGTSAYEQYF. CDR3 DNA sequence: TGCGCCAGCTCCGGGACCTCAGCCTACGAGCAGTACTTC.

The rearrangement joins TRBV9 to TRBJ1-3; 7 bases line up with TRBD1. After removal of 4 bases from V and 3 bases from J, the junction contained 13 bases not matched to a gene. This CDR3 is built from 17 residues. Germline lookup yields CDR1 SGDLS and CDR2 YYNGEE. The CDR3 DNA reads TGTGCCAGCAGCCCAGGGAGGGGGGGACAGCGTGGAAACACCATATATTTT. It encodes CASSPGRGGQRGNTIYF. Drawing the rest from reference TRBV9 and TRBJ1-3, the complete variable domain is DSGVTQTPKHLITATGQRVTLRCSPRSGDLSVYWYQQSLDQGLQFLIQYYNGEERAKGNILERFSAQQFPDLHSELNLSSLELGDSALYFCASSPGRGGQRGNTIYFGEGSWLTVV.

The gene calls are TRBV7-8 and TRBJ2-3, with 11 bases fitting TRBD2. CDR3 length equals 17 residues. CDR1 and CDR2 from the germline V gene are SGHVS and FQNEAQ. J gave up 0 bases and V 5 bases, and 7 bases lay outside the gene matches. This CDR3 is CASSRGTSGSSTDTQYF. The CDR3 DNA follows: TGTGCCAGCAGCCGCGGGACTAGCGGATCTAGCACAGATACGCAGTATTTT. The full variable domain, rest sourced from reference TRBV7-8 and TRBJ2-3, is GAGVSQSPRYKVAKRGQDVALRCDPISGHVSLFWYQQALGQGPEFLTYFQNEAQLDKSGLPSDRFFAERPEGSVSTLKIQRTQQEDSAVYLCASSRGTSGSSTDTQYFGPGTRLTVL.

This chain joins TRBV5-4 and TRBJ2-3, with 10 bases lining up with TRBD2. This CDR3 region has 14 residues. Germline-derived CDR1 and CDR2 are SGHNT and YYREEE (reference sequence). V was clipped by 6 bases and J by 2 bases; unmatched bases: 3. The CDR3 region has the DNA TGTGCCAGCACACTAGCGGGGTCCACAGATACGCAGTATTTT. It is translated as CASTLAGSTDTQYF.

The chain has TRBV30 and TRBJ2-7; a possible D gene is TRBD1 (6 bases). The germline V gene has CDR1 GTSNPN and CDR2 SVGIG (reference sequence). V lost 4 bases, J lost 3 bases, and 10 bases lay in between. This CDR3 has 12 amino acids. CDR3 coding DNA: TGTGCCTGGAATCTACAGGGCTACGAGCAGTACTTC. Translated: CAWNLQGYEQYF.

V usage is TRBV28 and J usage is TRBJ2-7, with unresolved D. The CDR3 runs to 14 residues. V dropped 6 bases and J dropped 0 bases, with 12 bases sitting between them. Germline assignment: CDR1 MDHEN and CDR2 SYDVKM. The CDR3: CASSPGTPSYEQYF. CDR3 nucleotide sequence: TGTGCCAGCAGCCCCGGTACACCCTCCTACGAGCAGTACTTC.